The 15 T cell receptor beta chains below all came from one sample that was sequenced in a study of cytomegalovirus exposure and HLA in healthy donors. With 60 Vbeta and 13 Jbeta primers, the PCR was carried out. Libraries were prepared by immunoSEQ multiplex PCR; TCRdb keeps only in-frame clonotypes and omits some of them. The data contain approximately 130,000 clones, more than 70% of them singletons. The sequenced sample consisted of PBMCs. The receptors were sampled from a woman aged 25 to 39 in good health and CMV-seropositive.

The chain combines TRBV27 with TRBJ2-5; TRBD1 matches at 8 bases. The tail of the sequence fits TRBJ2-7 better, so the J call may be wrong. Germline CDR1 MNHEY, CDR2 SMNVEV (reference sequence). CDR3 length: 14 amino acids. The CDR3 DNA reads TGTGCCAGCAGCCCTTGGACAGGGTACGACGAGCAGTACTTC. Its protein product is CASSPWTGYDEQYF.

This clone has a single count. The CDR3 spells CASRGQVYEQYF. The CDR3 DNA follows: TGTGCCAGCAGGGGACAGGTCTACGAGCAGTACTTC. This rearrangement joins TRBV28 to TRBJ2-7; 8 positions agree with TRBD1. V lost 6 bases to trimming and J lost 3 bases; unmatched junction nucleotides: 1. This CDR3 is 12 amino acids long. Per germline, CDR1 MDHEN and CDR2 SYDVKM.

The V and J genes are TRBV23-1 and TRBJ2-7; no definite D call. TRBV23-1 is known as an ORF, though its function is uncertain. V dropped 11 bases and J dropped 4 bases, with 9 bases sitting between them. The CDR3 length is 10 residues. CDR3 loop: CAPASYEQYF. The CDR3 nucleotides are TGCGCCCCTGCGAGTTACGAGCAGTACTTC.

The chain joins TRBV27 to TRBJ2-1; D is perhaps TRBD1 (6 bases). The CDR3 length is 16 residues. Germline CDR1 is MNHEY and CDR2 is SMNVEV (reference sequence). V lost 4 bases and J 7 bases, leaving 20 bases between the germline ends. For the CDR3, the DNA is TGTGCCAGCAGTTCCGGTCTGGGCCCGAGGGGGAATGAGCAGTTCTTC. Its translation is CASSSGLGPRGNEQFF.

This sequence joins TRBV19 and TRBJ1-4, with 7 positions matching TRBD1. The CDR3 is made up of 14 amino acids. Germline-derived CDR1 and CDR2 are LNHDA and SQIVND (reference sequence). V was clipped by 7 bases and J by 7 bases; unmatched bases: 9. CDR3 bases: TGTGCCAGTAATCCCGTCAGGGGGACTGAAAAACTGTTTTTT. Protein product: CASNPVRGTEKLFF. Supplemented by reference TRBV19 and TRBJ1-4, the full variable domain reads DGGITQSPKYLFRKEGQNVTLSCEQNLNHDAMYWYRQDPGQGLRLIYYSQIVNDFQKGDIAEGYSVSREKKESFPLTVTSAQKNPTAFYLCASNPVRGTEKLFFGSGTQLSVL.

The CDR3 spells CASSSLGFGEQYF. In DNA, the CDR3 is TGTGCCAGCAGTTCCCTGGGTTTCGGGGAGCAGTACTTC. The rearrangement links TRBV27 to TRBJ2-7, with D uncertain. The CDR3 totals 13 residues. Between the trimmed V and J ends, which lost 4 bases and 7 bases, there was a span of 14 bases. Per the germline V gene, CDR1 is MNHEY and CDR2 is SMNVEV (reference sequence).

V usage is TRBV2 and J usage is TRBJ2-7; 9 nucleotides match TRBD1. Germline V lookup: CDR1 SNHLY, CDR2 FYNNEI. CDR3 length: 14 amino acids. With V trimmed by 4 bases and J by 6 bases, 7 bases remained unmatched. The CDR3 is CASSVETGGTEQYF. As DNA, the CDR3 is TGTGCCAGCAGTGTCGAGACAGGGGGGACCGAGCAGTACTTC.

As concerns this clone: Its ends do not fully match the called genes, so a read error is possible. The CDR3 DNA reads as TGTGCCAGCAGTCCAATCCAGCTCTCCCGGGACTTC. It yields the protein CASSPIQLSRDF. The gene calls are TRBV28 and TRBJ1-2; D unresolved. Germline values: CDR1 MDHEN, CDR2 SYDVKM. This CDR3 comprises 12 residues.

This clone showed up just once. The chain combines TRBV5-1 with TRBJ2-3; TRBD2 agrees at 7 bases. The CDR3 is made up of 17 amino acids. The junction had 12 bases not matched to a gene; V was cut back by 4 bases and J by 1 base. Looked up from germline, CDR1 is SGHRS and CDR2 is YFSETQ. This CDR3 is CASSSGPAGSGTDTQYF. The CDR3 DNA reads TGCGCCAGCAGCAGCGGTCCAGCGGGGTCTGGCACAGATACGCAGTATTTT.

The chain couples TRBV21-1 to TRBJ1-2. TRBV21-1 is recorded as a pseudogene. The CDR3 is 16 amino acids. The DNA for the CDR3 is TGTGCCAGCAGCAGAGGAGGGCAGGGCCGCCACTATGGCTACACCTTC. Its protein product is CASSRGGQGRHYGYTF.

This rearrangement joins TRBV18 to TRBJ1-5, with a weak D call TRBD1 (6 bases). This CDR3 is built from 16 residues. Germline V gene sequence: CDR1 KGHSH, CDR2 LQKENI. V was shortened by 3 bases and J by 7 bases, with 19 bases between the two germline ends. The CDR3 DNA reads TGTGCCAGCTCACCCCGTGGGGGGGGGCTTGGGCAGCCCCAGCATTTT. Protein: CASSPRGGGLGQPQHF.

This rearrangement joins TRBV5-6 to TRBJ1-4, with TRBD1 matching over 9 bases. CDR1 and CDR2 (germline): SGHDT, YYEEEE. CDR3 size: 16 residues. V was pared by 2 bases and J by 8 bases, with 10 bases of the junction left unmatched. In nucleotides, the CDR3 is TGTGCCAGCAGCTTCCGCCGGGACAGGGTGCGCGAAAAACTGTTTTTT. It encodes CASSFRRDRVREKLFF.

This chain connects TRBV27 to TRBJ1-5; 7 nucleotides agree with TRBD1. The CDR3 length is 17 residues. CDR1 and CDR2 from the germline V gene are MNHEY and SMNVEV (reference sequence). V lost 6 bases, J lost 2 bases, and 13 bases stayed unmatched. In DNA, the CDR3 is TGTGCCAGCAGCTCTAACCCCGGGACAGTCGGCAATCAGCCCCAGCATTTT. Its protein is CASSSNPGTVGNQPQHF.

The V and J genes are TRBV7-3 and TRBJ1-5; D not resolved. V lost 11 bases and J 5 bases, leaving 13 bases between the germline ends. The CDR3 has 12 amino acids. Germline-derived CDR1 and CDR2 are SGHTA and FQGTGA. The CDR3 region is CAPRLEDQPQHF. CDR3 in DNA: TGTGCCCCCAGGCTGGAAGATCAGCCCCAGCATTTT.

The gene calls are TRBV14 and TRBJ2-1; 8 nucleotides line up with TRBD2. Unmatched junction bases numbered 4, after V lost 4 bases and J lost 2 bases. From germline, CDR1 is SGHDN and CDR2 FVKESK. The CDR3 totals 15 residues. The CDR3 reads CASSPRGGTYNEQFF. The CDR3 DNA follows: TGTGCCAGCAGCCCACGCGGGGGGACCTACAATGAGCAGTTCTTC.